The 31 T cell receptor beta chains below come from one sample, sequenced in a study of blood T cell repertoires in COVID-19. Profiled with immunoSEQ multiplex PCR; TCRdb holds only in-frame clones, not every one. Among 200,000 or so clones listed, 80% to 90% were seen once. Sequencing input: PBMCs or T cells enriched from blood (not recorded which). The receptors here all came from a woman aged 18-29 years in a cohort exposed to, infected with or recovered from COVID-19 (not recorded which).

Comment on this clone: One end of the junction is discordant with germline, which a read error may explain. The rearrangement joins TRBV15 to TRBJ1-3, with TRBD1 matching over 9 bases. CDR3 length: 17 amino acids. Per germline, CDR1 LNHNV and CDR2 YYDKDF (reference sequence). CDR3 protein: CASSGSGTGLMFGTIYF. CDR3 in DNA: TGTGCCTCCAGCGGAAGCGGGACAGGGTTAATGTTTGGCACCATATATTTT.

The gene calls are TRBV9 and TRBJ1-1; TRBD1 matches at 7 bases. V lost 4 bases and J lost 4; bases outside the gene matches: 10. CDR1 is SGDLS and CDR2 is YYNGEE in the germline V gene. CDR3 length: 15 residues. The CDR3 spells CASSPSGTEPTEAFF. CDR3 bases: TGTGCCAGCAGCCCCTCCGGGACAGAACCCACTGAAGCTTTCTTT.

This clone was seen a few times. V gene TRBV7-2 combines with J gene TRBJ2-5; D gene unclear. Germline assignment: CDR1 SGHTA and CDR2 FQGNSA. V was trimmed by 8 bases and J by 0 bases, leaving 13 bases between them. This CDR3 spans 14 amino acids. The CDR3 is CASAPVKYQETQYF. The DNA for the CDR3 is TGTGCCAGCGCCCCGGTTAAGTACCAAGAGACCCAGTACTTC. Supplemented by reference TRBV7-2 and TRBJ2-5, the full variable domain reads GAGVSQSPSNKVTEKGKDVELRCDPISGHTALYWYRQSLGQGLEFLIYFQGNSAPDKSGLPSDRFSAERTGGSVSTLTIQRTQQEDSAVYLCASAPVKYQETQYFGPGTRLLVL.

CDR3 protein: CASSQDSNYGYTF. DNA for the CDR3: TGTGCCAGCAGCCAAGACAGTAACTATGGCTACACCTTC. The V and J genes are TRBV5-5 and TRBJ1-2, with a possible D match to TRBD1 (5 bases). The CDR3 has 13 amino acids. CDR1 is SGHKS and CDR2 is YYEKEE in the germline V gene (reference sequence). Trimming left V 4 bases short and J 1 base short, with 8 bases between.

DNA for the CDR3: TGTGCCAGCAGCTTAGCCGGGGCGCGGGGTGAGCAGTTCTTC. Translation gives CASSLAGARGEQFF. The genes are TRBV11-3 and TRBJ2-1; a weak D match, TRBD2 (6 bases). This CDR3 has 14 amino acids. Germline-derived CDR1 and CDR2 are SGHNT and YENEEA. V lost 1 base and J lost 9, with 13 bases in between.

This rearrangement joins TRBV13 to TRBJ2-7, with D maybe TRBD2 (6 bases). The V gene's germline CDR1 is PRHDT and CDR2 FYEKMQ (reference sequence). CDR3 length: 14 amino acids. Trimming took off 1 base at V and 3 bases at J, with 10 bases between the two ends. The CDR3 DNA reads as TGTGCCAGCAGCTTAGACCGAGCGGGCTACGAGCAGTACTTC. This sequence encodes CASSLDRAGYEQYF.

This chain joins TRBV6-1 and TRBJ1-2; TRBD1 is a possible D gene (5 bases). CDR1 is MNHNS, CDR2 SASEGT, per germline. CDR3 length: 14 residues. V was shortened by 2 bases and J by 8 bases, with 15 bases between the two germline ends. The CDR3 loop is CASSEWSGGKGYTF. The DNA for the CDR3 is TGTGCCAGCAGTGAATGGTCGGGGGGAAAAGGCTACACCTTC.

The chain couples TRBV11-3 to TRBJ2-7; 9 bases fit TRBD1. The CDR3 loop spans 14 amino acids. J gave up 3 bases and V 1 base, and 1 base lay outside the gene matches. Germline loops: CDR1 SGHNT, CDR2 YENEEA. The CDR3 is CASSLGTGVYEQYF. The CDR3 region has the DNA TGTGCCAGCAGCTTAGGGACAGGGGTCTACGAGCAGTACTTC.

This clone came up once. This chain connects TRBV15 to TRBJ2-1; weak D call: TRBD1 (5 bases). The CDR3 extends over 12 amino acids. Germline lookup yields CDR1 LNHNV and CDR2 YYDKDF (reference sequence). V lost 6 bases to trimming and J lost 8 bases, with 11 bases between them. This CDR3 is CATSGAFDEQFF. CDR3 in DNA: TGTGCCACCAGTGGGGCCTTTGATGAGCAGTTCTTC.

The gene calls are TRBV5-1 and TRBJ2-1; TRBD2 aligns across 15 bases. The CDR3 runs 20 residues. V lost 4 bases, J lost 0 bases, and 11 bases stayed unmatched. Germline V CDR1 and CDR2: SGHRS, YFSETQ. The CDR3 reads CASSKVPGLAGGRSYNEQFF. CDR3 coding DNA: TGCGCCAGCAGCAAAGTACCGGGACTAGCGGGGGGCCGCTCCTACAATGAGCAGTTCTTC.

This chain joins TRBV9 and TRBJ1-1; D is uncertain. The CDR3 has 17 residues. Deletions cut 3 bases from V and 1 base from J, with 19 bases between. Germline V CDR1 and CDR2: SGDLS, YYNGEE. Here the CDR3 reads CASSAALRPRGNTEAFF. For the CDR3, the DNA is TGTGCCAGCAGCGCCGCGCTCCGGCCCCGGGGGAACACTGAAGCTTTCTTT.

The CDR3 region has the DNA TGTGCCAGTAGTATAGGTGGACTAGACTACAATGAGCAGTTCTTC. This encodes CASSIGGLDYNEQFF. This chain links TRBV19 with TRBJ2-1, with 7 bases lining up with TRBD2. The CDR3 is made up of 15 amino acids. With V trimmed by 1 base and J by 3 bases, 3 bases remained unmatched. Per germline, CDR1 LNHDA and CDR2 SQIVND (reference sequence).

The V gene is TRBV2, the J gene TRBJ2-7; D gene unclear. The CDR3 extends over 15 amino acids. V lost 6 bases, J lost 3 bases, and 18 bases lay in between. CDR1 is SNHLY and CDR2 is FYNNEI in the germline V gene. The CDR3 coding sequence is TGTGCCAGCAGAACCCACGTGGCAGGCAACTACGAGCAGTACTTC. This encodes CASRTHVAGNYEQYF.

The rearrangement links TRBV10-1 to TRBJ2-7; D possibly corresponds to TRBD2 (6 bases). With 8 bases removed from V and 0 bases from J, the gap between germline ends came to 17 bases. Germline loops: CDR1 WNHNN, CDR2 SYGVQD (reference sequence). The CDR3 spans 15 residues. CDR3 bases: TGCGCCAGCTCGGAGGGCACGGCAAACTCCTACGAGCAGTACTTC. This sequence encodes CASSEGTANSYEQYF.

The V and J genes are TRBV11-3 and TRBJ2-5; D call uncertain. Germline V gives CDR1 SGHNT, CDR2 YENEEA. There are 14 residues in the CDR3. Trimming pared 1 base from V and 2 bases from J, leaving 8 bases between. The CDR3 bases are TGTGCCAGCAGCTTAGTCCGAGAACAAGAGACCCAGTACTTC. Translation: CASSLVREQETQYF.

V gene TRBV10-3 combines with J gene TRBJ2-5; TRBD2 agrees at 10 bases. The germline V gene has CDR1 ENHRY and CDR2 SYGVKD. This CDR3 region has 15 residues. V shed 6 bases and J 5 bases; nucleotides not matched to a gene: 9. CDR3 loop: CAIRSGRAGAETQYF. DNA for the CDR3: TGTGCCATCAGAAGCGGGAGGGCGGGAGCGGAGACCCAGTACTTC.

CDR3 sequence reads: CASSRLAGNSYEQYF. The CDR3 nucleotides read TGCGCCAGCAGCCGGCTAGCGGGAAATAGTTACGAGCAGTACTTC. The chain employs TRBV4-1 and TRBJ2-7, with TRBD2 matching 9 bases. Germline V gene lookup returns CDR1 MGHRA and CDR2 YSYEKL. This CDR3 has 15 amino acids. V shed 4 bases and J 4 bases; nucleotides not matched to a gene: 8.

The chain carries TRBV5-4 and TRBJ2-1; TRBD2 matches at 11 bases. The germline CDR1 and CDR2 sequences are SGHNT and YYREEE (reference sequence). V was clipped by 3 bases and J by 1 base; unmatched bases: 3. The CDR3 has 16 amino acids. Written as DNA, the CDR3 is TGTGCCAGCAGCTCTGGGACTAGCGGTTCCTACAATGAGCAGTTCTTC. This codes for CASSSGTSGSYNEQFF.

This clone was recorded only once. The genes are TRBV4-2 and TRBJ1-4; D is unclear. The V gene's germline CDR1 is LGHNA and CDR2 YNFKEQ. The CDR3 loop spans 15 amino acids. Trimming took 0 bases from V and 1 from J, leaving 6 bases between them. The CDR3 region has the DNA TGTGCCAGCAGCCAAGAATCTATAACTAATGAAAAACTGTTTTTT. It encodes CASSQESITNEKLFF.

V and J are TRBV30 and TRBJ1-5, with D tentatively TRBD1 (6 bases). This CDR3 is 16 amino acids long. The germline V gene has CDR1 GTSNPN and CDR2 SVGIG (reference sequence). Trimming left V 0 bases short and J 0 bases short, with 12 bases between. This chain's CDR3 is CAWSVLDSYSNQPQHF. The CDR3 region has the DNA TGTGCCTGGAGTGTACTGGACAGTTATAGCAATCAGCCCCAGCATTTT.

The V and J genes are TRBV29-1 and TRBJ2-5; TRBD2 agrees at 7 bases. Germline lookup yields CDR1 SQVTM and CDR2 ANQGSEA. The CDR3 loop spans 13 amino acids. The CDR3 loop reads CNYVGGPGETQYF. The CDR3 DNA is TGCAATTACGTGGGAGGGCCTGGGGAGACCCAGTACTTC.

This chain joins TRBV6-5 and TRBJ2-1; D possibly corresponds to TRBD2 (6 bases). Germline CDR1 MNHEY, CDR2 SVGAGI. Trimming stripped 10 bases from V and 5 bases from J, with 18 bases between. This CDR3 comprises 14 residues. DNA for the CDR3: TGTGCCACGGGGGACCGCCCGGAACACAATGAGCAGTTCTTC. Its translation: CATGDRPEHNEQFF.

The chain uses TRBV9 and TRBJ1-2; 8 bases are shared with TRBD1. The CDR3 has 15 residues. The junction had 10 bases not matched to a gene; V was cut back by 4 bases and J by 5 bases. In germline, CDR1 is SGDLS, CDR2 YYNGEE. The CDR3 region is CASSHGQGPAYGYTF. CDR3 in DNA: TGTGCCAGCAGCCATGGACAGGGTCCTGCGTATGGCTACACCTTC.

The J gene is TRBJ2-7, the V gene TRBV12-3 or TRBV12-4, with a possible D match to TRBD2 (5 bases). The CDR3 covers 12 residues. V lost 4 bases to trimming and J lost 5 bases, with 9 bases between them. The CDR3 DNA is TGTGCCAGCAGTTGGGTGAGGGACGAGCAGTACTTC. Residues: CASSWVRDEQYF.

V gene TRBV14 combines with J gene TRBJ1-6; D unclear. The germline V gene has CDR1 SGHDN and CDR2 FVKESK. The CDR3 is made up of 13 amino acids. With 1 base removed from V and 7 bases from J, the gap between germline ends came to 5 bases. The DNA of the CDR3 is TGTGCCAGCAGCCAAGCCCCGAATTCACCCCTCCACTTT. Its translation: CASSQAPNSPLHF.

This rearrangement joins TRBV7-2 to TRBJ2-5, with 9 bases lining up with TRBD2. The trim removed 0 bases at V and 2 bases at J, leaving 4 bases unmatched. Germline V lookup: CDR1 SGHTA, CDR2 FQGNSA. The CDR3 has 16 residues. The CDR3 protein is CASSLALAGGQETQYF. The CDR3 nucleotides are TGTGCCAGCAGCTTAGCTTTGGCGGGGGGGCAAGAGACCCAGTACTTC.

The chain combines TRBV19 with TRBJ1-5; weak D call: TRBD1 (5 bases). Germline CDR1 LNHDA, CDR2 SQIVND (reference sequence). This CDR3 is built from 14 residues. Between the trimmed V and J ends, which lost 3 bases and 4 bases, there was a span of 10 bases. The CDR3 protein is CASSMGRTNQPQHF. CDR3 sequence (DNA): TGTGCCAGTAGTATGGGCAGGACAAATCAGCCCCAGCATTTT. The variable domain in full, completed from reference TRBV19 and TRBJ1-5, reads DGGITQSPKYLFRKEGQNVTLSCEQNLNHDAMYWYRQDPGQGLRLIYYSQIVNDFQKGDIAEGYSVSREKKESFPLTVTSAQKNPTAFYLCASSMGRTNQPQHFGDGTRLSIL.

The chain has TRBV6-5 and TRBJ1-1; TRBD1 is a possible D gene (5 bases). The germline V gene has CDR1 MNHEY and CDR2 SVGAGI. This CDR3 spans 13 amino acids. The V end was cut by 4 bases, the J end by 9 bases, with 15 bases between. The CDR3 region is CASSWGRENQAFF. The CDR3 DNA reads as TGTGCCAGCAGTTGGGGACGGGAGAACCAAGCTTTCTTT.

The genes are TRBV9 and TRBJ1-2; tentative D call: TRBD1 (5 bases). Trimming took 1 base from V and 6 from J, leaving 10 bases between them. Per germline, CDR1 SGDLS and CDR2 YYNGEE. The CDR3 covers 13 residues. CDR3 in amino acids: CASSVSGGDGYTF. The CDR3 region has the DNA TGTGCCAGCAGCGTATCGGGGGGAGATGGCTACACCTTC.

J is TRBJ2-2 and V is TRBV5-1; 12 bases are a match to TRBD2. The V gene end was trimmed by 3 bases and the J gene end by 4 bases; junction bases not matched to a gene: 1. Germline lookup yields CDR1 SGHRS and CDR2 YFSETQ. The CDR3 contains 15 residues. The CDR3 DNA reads TGCGCCAGCAGCTCGGGACTAGCGGGCACCGGGGAGCTGTTTTTT. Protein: CASSSGLAGTGELFF.

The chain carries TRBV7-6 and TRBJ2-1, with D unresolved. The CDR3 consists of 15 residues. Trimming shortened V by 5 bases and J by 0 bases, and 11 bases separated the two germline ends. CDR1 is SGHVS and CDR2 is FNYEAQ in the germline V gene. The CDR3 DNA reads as TGTGCCAGCAGCCCAAATCCGGGCTCCTACAATGAGCAGTTCTTC. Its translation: CASSPNPGSYNEQFF.